These T cell receptor beta chains were read from a single sample in a study of blood T cell repertoires in COVID-19. Data came from immunoSEQ multiplex PCR; TCRdb stores just in-frame clones and leaves some out. The sample consists of about 160,000 clones, 92% of them appearing once. The sample taken for sequencing was peripheral blood. These receptors originate from a young man with COVID-19, enrolled during active disease. Both conserved end residues are part of each CDR3. Each record gives: CDR3 length, J gene, V gene, D gene, clone size, CDR3 protein, CDR3 DNA. D genes are given only for firm matches. Expanded clones get a size class; other rows say once, few or many, or leave the size out.

16,TRBJ2-3,TRBV24-1,TRBD1,-,CATSDFSQGEPDTQYF,TGTGCCACCAGTGATTTTAGTCAGGGGGAGCCAGATACGCAGTATTTT
13,TRBJ1-5,TRBV12-3/TRBV12-4,-,-,CASSFTGSQPQHF,TGTGCCAGCAGTTTCACGGGTAGTCAGCCCCAGCATTTT
15,TRBJ2-3,TRBV14,-,-,CASSQQLSSTDTQYF,TGTGCCAGCAGCCAACAGTTGTCTAGCACAGATACGCAGTATTTT
15,TRBJ2-2,TRBV10-1,-,-,CASSSTGSITGELFF,TGCGCCAGCAGTTCTACAGGGTCAATAACCGGGGAGCTGTTTTTT
13,TRBJ2-1,TRBV25-1,-,-,CASSEMGSDEQFF,TGTGCCAGCAGTGAAATGGGCAGTGATGAGCAGTTCTTC
14,TRBJ1-5,TRBV27,-,-,CASSPGTRNQPQHF,TGTGCCAGCAGTCCGGGGACAAGAAATCAGCCCCAGCATTTT
15,TRBJ1-1,TRBV9,TRBD1,-,CASSVLGQGNTEAFF,TGTGCCAGCAGCGTGCTTGGACAGGGGAACACTGAAGCTTTCTTT
16,TRBJ2-3,TRBV7-2,-,few,CASSLRNTHSTDTQYF,TGTGCCAGCAGCTTACGCAACACACACAGCACAGATACGCAGTATTTT
13,TRBJ1-2,TRBV20-1,-,-,CSASPGVDYGYTF,TGCAGTGCTAGTCCGGGGGTCGACTATGGCTACACCTTC
13,TRBJ1-1,TRBV19,TRBD1,-,CASTKTGAVGAFF,TGTGCCAGTACCAAGACAGGGGCGGTCGGAGCTTTCTTT
14,TRBJ1-2,TRBV13,TRBD1,-,CASSKLTDRDGYTF,TGTGCCAGCAGCAAGTTGACGGACAGGGACGGCTACACCTTC
15,TRBJ2-1,TRBV5-1,TRBD2,-,CASSLLAGVGNEQFF,TGCGCCAGCAGCTTACTAGCGGGAGTCGGCAATGAGCAGTTCTTC
14,TRBJ1-4,TRBV27,-,-,CASSFPRGGEKLFF,TGTGCCAGCAGTTTCCCTAGGGGGGGGGAAAAACTGTTTTTT
13,TRBJ2-7,TRBV4-3,-,-,CASSQFNRDEQYF,TGCGCCAGCAGCCAATTTAACAGGGACGAGCAGTACTTC
13,TRBJ2-7,TRBV30,-,-,CAWTEDKDYEQYF,TGTGCCTGGACGGAAGACAAGGACTACGAGCAGTACTTC
14,TRBJ1-2,TRBV15,-,-,CATSRVSGNYGYTF,TGTGCCACCAGCAGAGTATCGGGGAACTATGGCTACACCTTC
15,TRBJ2-2,TRBV5-1,TRBD1,-,CASSLGQGRAGELFF,TGCGCCAGCAGTCTCGGACAGGGGAGGGCCGGGGAGCTGTTTTTT
15,TRBJ2-3,TRBV10-3,-,-,CAISSPTSVSDTQYF,TGTGCCATCAGTTCTCCGACTAGTGTCTCAGATACGCAGTATTTT
13,TRBJ1-1,TRBV27,-,-,CASSLSRITEAFF,TGTGCCAGCAGTTTATCGAGGATCACTGAAGCTTTCTTT
17,TRBJ1-5,TRBV7-9,-,-,CASSSYTDRSSNQPQHF,TGTGCCAGCAGCTCCTATACAGACAGGTCCAGCAATCAGCCCCAGCATTTT
14,TRBJ2-7,TRBV18,TRBD1,-,CASSQGQGSYEQYF,TGTGCCAGCTCACAGGGACAGGGCTCCTACGAGCAGTACTTC
15,TRBJ1-4,TRBV6-5,-,-,CASSYSGGTNEKLFF,TGTGCCAGCAGTTACTCTGGAGGAACTAATGAAAAACTGTTTTTT
15,TRBJ2-3,TRBV7-3,-,-,CASSLWGQGGDTQYF,TGTGCCAGCAGCTTATGGGGTCAAGGGGGAGATACGCAGTATTTT
14,TRBJ2-7,TRBV9,TRBD2,-,CASSVGLAGGEQYF,TGTGCCAGCAGCGTGGGACTAGCGGGGGGAGAGCAGTACTTC
16,TRBJ1-2,TRBV4-1,TRBD1,-,CASSQDMDRASYGYTF,TGCGCCAGCAGCCAAGACATGGACAGGGCGTCCTATGGCTACACCTTC
15,TRBJ1-1,TRBV28,TRBD1,-,CASRPTGTPNTEAFF,TGTGCCAGCAGACCGACAGGGACCCCGAACACTGAAGCTTTCTTT
14,TRBJ1-1,TRBV6-5,TRBD1,few,CASTTGVGNTEAFF,TGTGCCAGCACCACAGGGGTGGGGAACACTGAAGCTTTCTTT
13,TRBJ2-1,TRBV6-5,-,-,CASHSGAYNEQFF,TGTGCCAGCCATTCAGGGGCCTACAATGAGCAGTTCTTC
14,TRBJ1-6,TRBV30,-,once,CAWSVGTTNSPLHF,TGTGCCTGGAGTGTGGGGACTACTAATTCACCCCTCCACTTT
16,TRBJ1-1,TRBV6-5,TRBD1,once,CASSSYRGLKDTEAFF,TGTGCCAGCAGTTCTTACAGGGGGCTGAAGGATACTGAAGCTTTCTTT
14,TRBJ2-7,TRBV5-6,TRBD1,-,CASRKGQGAVEQYF,TGTGCCAGCAGGAAGGGACAGGGGGCAGTCGAGCAGTACTTC